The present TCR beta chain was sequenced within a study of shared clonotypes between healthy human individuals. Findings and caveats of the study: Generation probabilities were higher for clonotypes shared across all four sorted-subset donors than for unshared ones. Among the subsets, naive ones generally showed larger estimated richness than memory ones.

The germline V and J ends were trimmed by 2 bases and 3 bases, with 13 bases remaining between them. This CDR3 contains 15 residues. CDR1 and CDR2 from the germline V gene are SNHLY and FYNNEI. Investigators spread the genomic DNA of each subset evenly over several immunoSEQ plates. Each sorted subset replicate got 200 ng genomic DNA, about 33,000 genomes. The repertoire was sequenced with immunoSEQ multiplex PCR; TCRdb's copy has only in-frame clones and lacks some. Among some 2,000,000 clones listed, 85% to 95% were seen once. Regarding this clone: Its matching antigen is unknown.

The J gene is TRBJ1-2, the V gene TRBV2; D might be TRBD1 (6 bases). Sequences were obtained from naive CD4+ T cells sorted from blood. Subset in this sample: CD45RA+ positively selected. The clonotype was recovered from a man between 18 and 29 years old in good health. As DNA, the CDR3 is TGTGCCAGCAGTGAACCCAGGGGCAGGGACTATGGCTACACCTTC. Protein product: CASSEPRGRDYGYTF.